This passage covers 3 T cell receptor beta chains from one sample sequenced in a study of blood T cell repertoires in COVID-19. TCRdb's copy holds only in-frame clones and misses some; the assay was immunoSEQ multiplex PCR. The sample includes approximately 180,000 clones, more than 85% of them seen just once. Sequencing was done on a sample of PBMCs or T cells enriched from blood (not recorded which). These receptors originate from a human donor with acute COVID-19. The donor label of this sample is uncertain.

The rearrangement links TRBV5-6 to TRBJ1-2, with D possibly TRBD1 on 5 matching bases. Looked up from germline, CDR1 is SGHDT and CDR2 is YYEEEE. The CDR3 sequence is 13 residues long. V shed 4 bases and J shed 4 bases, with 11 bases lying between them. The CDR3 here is CASSPLRGYGYTF. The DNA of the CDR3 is TGTGCCAGCAGCCCGTTAAGGGGCTATGGCTACACCTTC.

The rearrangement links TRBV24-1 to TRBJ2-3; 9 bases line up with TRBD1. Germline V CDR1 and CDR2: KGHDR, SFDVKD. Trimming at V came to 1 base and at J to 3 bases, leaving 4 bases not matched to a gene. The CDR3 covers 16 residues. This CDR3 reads CATSDFPGQGTDTQYF. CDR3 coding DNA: TGTGCCACCAGTGATTTCCCGGGACAGGGTACAGATACGCAGTATTTT.

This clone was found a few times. The CDR3 DNA reads as TGTGCCAGCGCGACAGGGCCCGGGGGTCAGCCCCAGCATTTT. Protein: CASATGPGGQPQHF. The chain employs TRBV6-4 and TRBJ1-5, with 7 bases identical to TRBD1. The CDR3 is 14 residues long. Germline V gene data show CDR1 as MRHNA and CDR2 as SNTAGT. J was trimmed by 6 bases and V by 8 bases; bases with no gene match: 10.